The 19 T cell receptor beta chains presented below share a single source sample, sequenced in a study of blood T cell repertoires in COVID-19. Sequencing was performed with immunoSEQ multiplex PCR; in TCRdb, only in-frame clones are kept and a portion is missing. The sample yields 150,000 to 200,000 clones, approximately 90% seen once. The sequenced material came from peripheral blood. The receptors shown here come from a woman in her seventies with COVID-19, enrolled during active disease.

The chain is built from TRBV5-6 and TRBJ2-7, with a possible D match to TRBD1 (6 bases). Germline CDR1 SGHDT, CDR2 YYEEEE. CDR3 length equals 12 residues. Trimming cost V 4 bases and J 4 bases, with 9 bases left between them. The CDR3, as DNA: TGTGCCAGCAGCCCAACAGGGTACGAGCAGTACTTC. It is translated as CASSPTGYEQYF.

The rearrangement uses TRBV28 and TRBJ1-1; 8 bases are shared with TRBD1. The CDR3 is 12 amino acids. V dropped 7 bases and J dropped 4; count of bases not matched to a gene: 2. CDR1 MDHEN and CDR2 SYDVKM come from the germline V gene. The CDR3: CASTTGGTEAFF. The CDR3 DNA reads as TGTGCCAGCACAACAGGGGGCACTGAAGCTTTCTTT. Filled out from reference TRBV28 and TRBJ1-1, the complete variable domain reads DVKVTQSSRYLVKRTGEKVFLECVQDMDHENMFWYRQDPGLGLRLIYFSYDVKMKEKGDIPEGYSVSREKKERFSLILESASTNQTSMYLCASTTGGTEAFFGQGTRLTVV.

This rearrangement joins TRBV23-1 to TRBJ1-3; 10 bases map to TRBD1. TRBV23-1 carries the ORF label, with uncertain function. The J segment lost 0 bases and the V segment lost 9 bases, leaving 8 bases of the junction unmatched. The length of the CDR3 is 16 residues. CDR3 DNA sequence: TGCGCCAGAAGGGACAGGGGAAAATTCTCTGGAAACACCATATATTTT. This gives the protein CARRDRGKFSGNTIYF.

V gene TRBV28 combines with J gene TRBJ2-1; 10 positions agree with TRBD2. The V and J ends lost 5 bases and 0 bases, in that order; junction bases with no gene match: 7. Looked up from germline, CDR1 is MDHEN and CDR2 is SYDVKM. This CDR3 is built from 17 residues. CDR3 sequence reads: CASSPLAGVSSYNEQFF. The CDR3 DNA sequence: TGTGCCAGCAGTCCTCTAGCGGGGGTGAGCTCCTACAATGAGCAGTTCTTC.

The V and J genes are TRBV4-2 and TRBJ1-6; D is ambiguous. The CDR3 extends over 13 amino acids. Trimming shortened V by 4 bases and J by 9 bases, and 10 bases separated the two germline ends. The germline V gene has CDR1 LGHNA and CDR2 YNFKEQ. The CDR3 coding sequence is TGTGCCAGCAGCCTAAAACGAGGTTCACCCCTCCACTTT. It encodes CASSLKRGSPLHF.

This clone was observed once. The rearrangement uses TRBV7-9 and TRBJ2-7; no clear D gene. This CDR3 is 17 amino acids long. Germline V gene sequence: CDR1 SEHNR, CDR2 FQNEAQ (reference sequence). The V end was cut by 1 base, the J end by 2 bases, with 18 bases between. The CDR3 region is CASSLVSSGNYPYEQYF. In DNA, the CDR3 is TGTGCCAGCAGCTTAGTTTCGTCCGGTAACTATCCCTACGAGCAGTACTTC.

CDR3 sequence (DNA): TGCGCCAGCAGCCGTCCGGGACAGGGTTTTGGCTACACCTTC. Its translation is CASSRPGQGFGYTF. The chain couples TRBV4-1 to TRBJ1-2; TRBD1 agrees at 9 bases. The junction had 7 bases not matched to a gene; V was cut back by 4 bases and J by 7 bases. The CDR3 length is 14 residues. Germline lookup yields CDR1 MGHRA and CDR2 YSYEKL.

The rearrangement links TRBV3-1 (or the pseudogene TRBV3-2) to TRBJ1-2; D is unresolved. The CDR3 has 14 residues. V was trimmed by 5 bases and J by 3 bases, leaving 13 bases between them. The V gene's germline CDR1 is LGHDT and CDR2 YNNKEL (reference sequence). The CDR3 protein is CASSSRVGYYGYTF. The CDR3 DNA reads as TGTGCCAGCAGCTCCCGGGTCGGATACTATGGCTACACCTTC.

The genes are TRBV7-2 and TRBJ2-7, with D unresolved. The germline V gene has CDR1 SGHTA and CDR2 FQGNSA. V gave up 1 base and J gave up 3 bases, with 10 bases separating them. The CDR3 has 14 amino acids. CDR3 in amino acids: CASSLGVTNYEQYF. The DNA for the CDR3 is TGTGCCAGCAGCTTAGGCGTAACGAACTACGAGCAGTACTTC.

The chain has TRBV27 and TRBJ2-7; 9 bases fit TRBD1. J was trimmed by 2 bases and V by 6 bases; bases with no gene match: 11. From germline, CDR1 is MNHEY and CDR2 SMNVEV (reference sequence). The CDR3 totals 16 residues. The CDR3 loop reads CASRRDGTGTAYEQYF. The CDR3 nucleotides read TGTGCCAGCAGGAGGGACGGGACAGGGACTGCCTACGAGCAGTACTTC.

V gene TRBV5-1 combines with J gene TRBJ1-1; D remains ambiguous. The V end lost 0 bases, the J end lost 3 bases, and 6 bases lay between the germline ends. CDR1 is SGHRS, CDR2 YFSETQ, per germline. The CDR3 has 13 residues. In nucleotides, the CDR3 is TGCGCCAGCAGCTTGGTGTCGGACACTGAAGCTTTCTTT. It specifies CASSLVSDTEAFF. Variable domain in full (rest from reference TRBV5-1 and TRBJ1-1): KAGVTQTPRYLIKTRGQQVTLSCSPISGHRSVSWYQQTPGQGLQFLFEYFSETQRNKGNFPGRFSGRQFSNSRSEMNVSTLELGDSALYLCASSLVSDTEAFFGQGTRLTVV.

V is TRBV4-2 and J is TRBJ2-5; maybe TRBD2 (6 bases). Trimming removed 4 bases from V and 9 bases from J, with 18 bases in between. This CDR3 has 14 residues. Germline loops: CDR1 LGHNA, CDR2 YNFKEQ. The DNA for the CDR3 is TGTGCCAGCAGCCTACAGCGGGCTGTCATGGCCCAGTACTTC. Translating gives CASSLQRAVMAQYF.

V and J are TRBV18 and TRBJ2-7, with a weak D call TRBD1 (5 bases). CDR1 and CDR2 (germline): KGHSH, LQKENI. The CDR3 is 14 residues long. V was cut by 8 bases and J by 2 bases, with 16 bases left in between. This CDR3 is CASQWTSGAYEQYF. In nucleotides, the CDR3 is TGTGCCAGCCAATGGACAAGTGGAGCCTACGAGCAGTACTTC.

The chain recombines TRBV30 with TRBJ1-1; TRBD1 matches 8 bases. The CDR3 extends over 14 amino acids. Trimming took 4 bases from V and 2 from J; bases not matched to a gene: 6. CDR1 is GTSNPN, CDR2 SVGIG, per germline (reference sequence). CDR3 coding DNA: TGTGCCTGGACATCGGGACAGGCAAACACTGAAGCTTTCTTT. It is translated as CAWTSGQANTEAFF.

Of note for this clone: The sample carries other DNA sequences with the same CDR3. The chain carries TRBV29-1 and TRBJ2-1, with 7 bases aligning to TRBD1. Germline values: CDR1 SQVTM, CDR2 ANQGSEA. This CDR3 spans 15 amino acids. Germline trimming cut 1 base from V and 1 base from J; bases unmatched to any gene: 4. CDR3: CSVEGTGVSYNEQFF. CDR3 in DNA: TGCAGCGTTGAAGGTACAGGGGTGTCCTACAATGAGCAGTTCTTC.

This rearrangement joins TRBV6-5 to TRBJ2-7; TRBD2 matches 8 bases. Germline V lookup: CDR1 MNHEY, CDR2 SVGAGI. The CDR3 contains 15 residues. J gave up 6 bases and V 0 bases, and 7 bases lay outside the gene matches. CDR3 sequence: CASSYSTAGVPEQYF. The CDR3 DNA follows: TGTGCCAGCAGTTACTCGACAGCGGGAGTCCCCGAGCAGTACTTC.

The chain uses TRBV7-2 and TRBJ2-7; 10 nucleotides match TRBD1. CDR1 SGHTA and CDR2 FQGNSA come from the germline V gene. The CDR3 is 15 residues long. Germline trimming cut 0 bases from V and 2 bases from J; bases unmatched to any gene: 1. The CDR3 region has the DNA TGTGCCAGCAGCTTAGCGGGGACAGGGGCCTACGAGCAGTACTTC. Its translation is CASSLAGTGAYEQYF. Full variable domain (rest looked up from reference TRBV7-2 and TRBJ2-7): GAGVSQSPSNKVTEKGKDVELRCDPISGHTALYWYRQSLGQGLEFLIYFQGNSAPDKSGLPSDRFSAERTGGSVSTLTIQRTQQEDSAVYLCASSLAGTGAYEQYFGPGTRLTVT.

The table lists this clone with a few counts. The genes are TRBV20-1 and TRBJ1-1; tentatively, D is TRBD1 (6 bases). Trimming removed 6 bases from V and 8 bases from J, with 10 bases in between. Per germline, CDR1 DFQATT and CDR2 SNEGSKA (reference sequence). The length of the CDR3 is 10 residues. This chain's CDR3 is CSAGDREAFF. CDR3 in DNA: TGCAGTGCAGGAGACAGGGAAGCTTTCTTT.

The chain carries TRBV19 and TRBJ1-3, with TRBD1 matching over 7 bases. V trimming: 6 bases; J trimming: 9 bases; junction bases outside the gene matches: 11. This CDR3 contains 14 residues. Per the germline V gene, CDR1 is LNHDA and CDR2 is SQIVND (reference sequence). The CDR3 nucleotides read TGTGCCAGTAGCAAAAACGACAGGGTTGGCACCATATATTTT. Encoded protein: CASSKNDRVGTIYF.